The 7 T cell receptor beta chains reported below all come from one sample, sequenced in a study of human T cells and chemical hapten exposure. Time point here: patch test 1, 2 weeks after DPC sensitization. As for treatment: therapeutic diphenylcyclopropenone sensitization with weekly scalp DPC. TCRdb called the RACE reads again in MiXCR, with one record for every CDR3 protein. The data hold approximately 350,000 distinct CDR3 sequences, with approximately 6.3% observed a single time. Sequenced material: whole blood, taken in connection with sensitization to the hapten diphenylcyclopropenone (DPC). These TCRs come from a woman aged 18-29 years with alopecia areata. Some clones in this sample may be carry-over from other donors' samples.

Points on this clonotype: One end of the junction varies from germline; a read error may be responsible. The chain couples TRBV12-3 or TRBV12-4 to TRBJ2-3, with D possibly matching TRBD2 (6 bases). The CDR3 has 17 residues. For the CDR3, the DNA is TGTGCCAGCAGCTTAGACTATGGCGGGGCTAGCACAGATACGCAGTATTTT. It translates to CASSLDYGGASTDTQYF.

This clonotype was counted between two and nine times. CDR3 sequence: CASTVSGGGTDTQYF. The DNA for the CDR3 is TGTGCCAGCACCGTATCAGGGGGGGGCACAGATACGCAGTATTTT. The V call is TRBV7-6, the J call TRBJ2-3; D possibly matches TRBD1 or TRBD2 (7 bases each). This CDR3 has 15 amino acids. Germline-derived CDR1 and CDR2 are SGHVS and FNYEAQ. With 7 bases removed from V and 1 base from J, the gap between germline ends came to 15 bases.

The sample holds a few counts of this clonotype. This sequence joins TRBV15 and TRBJ2-6, with no clear D. CDR1 LNHNV and CDR2 YYDKDF come from the germline V gene (reference sequence). The CDR3 has 16 residues. Trimming removed 0 bases from V and 1 base from J, with 7 bases in between. CDR3 DNA sequence: TGTGCCACCAGCAGAGATCAAGAGTCTGGGGCCAACGTCCTGACTTTC. It yields the protein CATSRDQESGANVLTF.

The rearrangement uses TRBV10-3 and TRBJ2-5; 10 bases agree with TRBD2. Germline trimming cut 9 bases from V and 2 bases from J; bases unmatched to any gene: 3. CDR1 is ENHRY, CDR2 SYGVKD, per germline. The CDR3 spans 13 residues. CDR3 nucleotide sequence: TGTGCCATAGCGGGGGGGATGCAAGAGACCCAGTACTTC. It codes for CAIAGGMQETQYF.

The rearrangement joins TRBV4-3 to TRBJ2-7; 7 bases align to TRBD1. V shed 1 base, J shed 0 bases, and the junction held 3 bases outside the gene matches. Germline V lookup: CDR1 LGHNA, CDR2 YSLEER. CDR3 length: 15 amino acids. The CDR3 loop is CASSQARDSSYEQYF. CDR3 DNA: TGCGCCAGCAGCCAAGCCCGGGACAGCTCCTACGAGCAGTACTTC.

The sample holds many counts of this clonotype. The chain is built from TRBV5-6 and TRBJ2-6; TRBD1 might be the D (6 bases). Germline assignment: CDR1 SGHDT and CDR2 YYEEEE. V was clipped by 4 bases and J by 2 bases, with 7 bases between them. CDR3 length equals 14 residues. The CDR3 protein is CASSEGAGANVLTF. The DNA for the CDR3 is TGTGCCAGCAGCGAGGGGGCTGGGGCCAACGTCCTGACTTTC.

CDR3 amino acids: CSVRQRGGRDTQYF. In DNA form, the CDR3 reads TGCAGCGTTCGTCAGCGGGGGGGACGAGATACGCAGTATTTT. The chain combines TRBV29-1 with TRBJ2-3, with 10 bases lining up with TRBD2. Per the germline V gene, CDR1 is SQVTM and CDR2 is ANQGSEA. The CDR3 has 14 amino acids. J lost 5 bases, V lost 5 bases, and 7 bases had no gene match.